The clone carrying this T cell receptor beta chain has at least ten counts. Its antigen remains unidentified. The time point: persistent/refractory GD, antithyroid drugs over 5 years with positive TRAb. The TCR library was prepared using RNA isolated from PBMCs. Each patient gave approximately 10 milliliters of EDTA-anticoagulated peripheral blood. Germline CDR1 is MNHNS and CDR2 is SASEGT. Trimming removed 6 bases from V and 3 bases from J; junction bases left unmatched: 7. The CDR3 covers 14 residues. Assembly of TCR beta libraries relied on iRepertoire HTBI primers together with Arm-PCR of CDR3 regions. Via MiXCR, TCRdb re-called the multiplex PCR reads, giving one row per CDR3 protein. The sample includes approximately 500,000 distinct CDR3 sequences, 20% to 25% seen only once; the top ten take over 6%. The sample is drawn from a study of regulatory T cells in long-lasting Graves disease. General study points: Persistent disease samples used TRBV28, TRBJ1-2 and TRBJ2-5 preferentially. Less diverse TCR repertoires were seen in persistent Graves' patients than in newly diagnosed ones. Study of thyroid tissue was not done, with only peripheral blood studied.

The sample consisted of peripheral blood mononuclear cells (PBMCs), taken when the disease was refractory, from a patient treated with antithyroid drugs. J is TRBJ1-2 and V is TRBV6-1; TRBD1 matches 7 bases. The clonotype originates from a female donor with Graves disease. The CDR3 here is CASRKQGLDYGYTF. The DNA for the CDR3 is TGTGCCAGCAGGAAACAGGGGCTGGACTATGGCTACACCTTC.